A single sample gave rise to the 20 T cell receptor beta chains below, sequenced in a study of T-cell memory formation after mild COVID-19. MiXCR was run by TCRdb on the 5' RACE reads, yielding one entry per CDR3 protein. This table holds approximately 240,000 distinct CDR3 sequences, 15% to 20% found once. The sample taken for sequencing was PBMCs or a T cell subset sorted from them (not recorded which). These receptor sequences come from a young man who had mild COVID-19 (a few samples of this study predate the infection). Cell type and time point are not known.

This clonotype has at least ten counts. This chain connects TRBV9 to TRBJ1-6; D is unclear. The V end was cut by 4 bases, the J end by 0 bases, with 14 bases between. CDR1 is SGDLS and CDR2 is YYNGEE in the germline V gene. The CDR3 covers 17 residues. The CDR3 DNA sequence: TGTGCCAGCAGCCCGAGGTGGGATAGCTCCTATAATTCACCCCTCCACTTT. Its translation: CASSPRWDSSYNSPLHF.

This chain uses TRBV4-1 with TRBJ2-5; D might be TRBD1 or TRBD2, each matching 6 bases. From germline, CDR1 is MGHRA and CDR2 YSYEKL. The CDR3 spans 14 residues. V was clipped by 1 base and J by 5 bases, with 11 bases between them. The CDR3 region has the DNA TGCGCCAGCAGCCAAGGGGGGGCTGGGGAGACCCAGTACTTC. This encodes CASSQGGAGETQYF.

This chain uses TRBV4-3 with TRBJ2-3; no clear D gene. The CDR3 runs to 12 residues. V lost 0 bases, J lost 8 bases, and 6 bases lay in between. Per germline, CDR1 LGHNA and CDR2 YSLEER. The CDR3 region is CASSQDRSTQYF. DNA for the CDR3: TGCGCCAGCAGCCAAGATCGGAGTACGCAGTATTTT.

This sequence joins TRBV4-2 and TRBJ2-3; D is ambiguous. Trimming left V 0 bases short and J 8 bases short, with 12 bases between. The CDR3 contains 14 residues. Germline CDR1 and CDR2: LGHNA and YNFKEQ. The CDR3 is CASSQESRNSTQYF. The CDR3, as DNA: TGTGCCAGCAGCCAAGAGAGTCGGAATAGTACGCAGTATTTT.

This clonotype appeared a few times. V gene TRBV7-9 combines with J gene TRBJ2-1; D uncertain. The germline V gene encodes CDR1 SEHNR and CDR2 FQNEAQ (reference sequence). Trimming left V 5 bases short and J 1 base short, with 21 bases between. CDR3 length: 18 residues. This chain's CDR3 is CASSPLGWNVDSYNEQFF. In DNA, the CDR3 is TGTGCCAGCAGCCCCCTTGGGTGGAATGTGGATTCCTACAATGAGCAGTTCTTC.

This clonotype was counted many times. The chain recombines TRBV10-3 with TRBJ2-1, with TRBD2 matching 7 bases. The CDR3 covers 15 residues. The V gene's germline CDR1 is ENHRY and CDR2 SYGVKD. V gave up 0 bases and J gave up 8 bases; unmatched junction bases: 7. CDR3 sequence: CAISESPAGRHEQFF. The CDR3, as DNA: TGTGCCATCAGTGAGTCCCCAGCGGGGCGGCATGAGCAGTTCTTC.

This clonotype was observed a few times. V gene TRBV6-1 combines with J gene TRBJ1-6, with D unclear. The germline V gene has CDR1 MNHNS and CDR2 SASEGT. V gave up 3 bases and J gave up 6 bases, with 9 bases separating them. The CDR3 totals 14 residues. CDR3 sequence (DNA): TGTGCCAGCAGTGAGTTCGGAACTAATTCACCCCTCCACTTT. Residues: CASSEFGTNSPLHF.

This clonotype was detected a few times. The chain employs TRBV5-1 and TRBJ1-3, with 7 bases fitting TRBD1. This CDR3 has 15 residues. After removal of 6 bases from V and 0 bases from J, the junction contained 6 bases not matched to a gene. In germline, CDR1 is SGHRS, CDR2 YFSETQ. The CDR3 DNA reads as TGCGCCAGCACTGCGACAGGGACCTCTGGAAACACCATATATTTT. This encodes CASTATGTSGNTIYF.

This clonotype has only a few counts. The J gene is TRBJ2-3, the V gene TRBV7-8; no clear D gene. Trimming pared 0 bases from V and 2 bases from J, leaving 9 bases between. CDR1 is SGHVS, CDR2 FQNEAQ, per germline. The length of the CDR3 is 15 residues. The CDR3 DNA reads TGTGCCAGCAGCTTAGCGCGGATAGCCACAGATACGCAGTATTTT. Protein: CASSLARIATDTQYF.

The chain carries TRBV5-1 and TRBJ2-6, with D hard to call. Deletions cut 3 bases from V and 0 bases from J, with 22 bases between. The CDR3 loop spans 20 amino acids. The germline V gene encodes CDR1 SGHRS and CDR2 YFSETQ. For the CDR3, the DNA is TGCGCCAGCAGCTACCGGCTCGGTCCAGGTCCTATCTCTGGGGCCAACGTCCTGACTTTC. This encodes CASSYRLGPGPISGANVLTF.

The rearrangement uses TRBV5-1 and TRBJ2-1; 12 nucleotides line up with TRBD2. The CDR3 is 16 residues long. Germline V gene lookup returns CDR1 SGHRS and CDR2 YFSETQ. V trimming: 4 bases; J trimming: 7 bases; junction bases outside the gene matches: 9. In DNA, the CDR3 is TGCGCCAGCAGCGTCCGACTAGCGGGGGCGGGGAATGAGCAGTTCTTC. Protein product: CASSVRLAGAGNEQFF.

This clonotype has a handful of counts. The chain is built from TRBV7-6 and TRBJ2-1, with 7 bases that match TRBD2. The CDR3 runs to 16 residues. Germline assignment: CDR1 SGHVS and CDR2 FNYEAQ. Unmatched junction bases numbered 9, after V lost 1 base and J lost 6 bases. The CDR3 loop is CASSLVKTSRTNEQFF. CDR3 DNA: TGTGCCAGCAGCTTAGTGAAGACTAGCAGAACCAATGAGCAGTTCTTC. Combining the CDR3 with reference TRBV7-6 and TRBJ2-1 gives the whole variable domain GAGVSQSPRYKVTKRGQDVALRCDPISGHVSLYWYRQALGQGPEFLTYFNYEAQQDKSGLPNDRFSAERPEGSISTLTIQRTEQRDSAMYRCASSLVKTSRTNEQFFGPGTRLTVL.

This clonotype has a handful of counts. This sequence joins TRBV5-1 and TRBJ2-2; tentative D call: TRBD2 (6 bases). The CDR3 has 16 residues. CDR1 and CDR2 (germline): SGHRS, YFSETQ. Trimming took off 4 bases at V and 0 bases at J, with 13 bases between the two ends. The CDR3 loop reads CASSPGGGSNTGELFF. CDR3 DNA: TGCGCCAGCAGCCCTGGGGGAGGTTCGAACACCGGGGAGCTGTTTTTT.

The count of this clonotype is one. V and J are TRBV7-2 and TRBJ2-1; 7 nucleotides match TRBD1. CDR3 length: 11 amino acids. V was clipped by 8 bases and J by 8 bases; unmatched bases: 3. In germline, CDR1 is SGHTA, CDR2 FQGNSA. CDR3 in amino acids: CASDRVDEQFF. Written as DNA, the CDR3 is TGTGCCAGCGACAGGGTCGATGAGCAGTTCTTC.

This clonotype was observed a handful of times. The V and J genes are TRBV20-1 and TRBJ2-5, with TRBD2 matching 9 bases. Germline CDR1 reads DFQATT; CDR2 reads SNEGSKA (reference sequence). The CDR3 has 15 amino acids. V shed 2 bases, J shed 0 bases, and the junction held 4 bases outside the gene matches. CDR3 sequence (DNA): TGCAGTGCTAGAATTGCTAGCGGGGACCAAGAGACCCAGTACTTC. It codes for CSARIASGDQETQYF.

This clonotype was observed a handful of times. In DNA, the CDR3 is TGCGCCAGCAGCGATTATCCGGGACAGGGGACCACTGAAGCTTTCTTT. This codes for CASSDYPGQGTTEAFF. This chain joins TRBV5-1 and TRBJ1-1, with 10 bases matching TRBD1. Germline CDR1 and CDR2: SGHRS and YFSETQ. This CDR3 contains 16 residues. The junction had 10 bases not matched to a gene; V was cut back by 4 bases and J by 4 bases.

This clonotype has at least ten counts. The CDR3 sequence: CASSYREGASEQYV. For the CDR3, the DNA is TGTGCCAGCAGTTACCGGGAGGGGGCAAGCGAGCAGTACGTC. This chain uses TRBV6-5 with TRBJ2-7, with a weak D call TRBD2 (8 bases). V shed 2 bases and J shed 6 bases, with 14 bases lying between them. The V gene's germline CDR1 is MNHEY and CDR2 SVGAGI. The CDR3 is 14 amino acids.

This clonotype occurred a few times. The chain employs TRBV3-1 and TRBJ1-6, with D possibly TRBD1 on 5 matching bases. There are 17 residues in the CDR3. CDR1 LGHDT and CDR2 YNNKEL come from the germline V gene (reference sequence). Trimming shortened V by 4 bases and J by 0 bases, and 13 bases separated the two germline ends. In DNA, the CDR3 is TGTGCCAGCAGCCGGGTGGGGGGGAGCTCCTATAATTCACCCCTCCACTTT. Translating gives CASSRVGGSSYNSPLHF.

This clonotype was seen only a few times. The chain combines TRBV7-2 with TRBJ2-5, with 11 nucleotides matching TRBD1. CDR3 length: 17 residues. The junction had 7 bases not matched to a gene; V was cut back by 3 bases and J by 1 base. Germline V CDR1 and CDR2: SGHTA, FQGNSA. In nucleotides, the CDR3 is TGTGCCAGCAGCTTGGGGACAGGGGGTGTTATCCAAGAGACCCAGTACTTC. Its translation: CASSLGTGGVIQETQYF.

The chain combines TRBV7-7 with TRBJ2-5; no firm D call. V lost 5 bases to trimming and J lost 4 bases, with 20 bases between them. Germline V lookup: CDR1 SSHAT, CDR2 FNYEAQ (reference sequence). The CDR3 is 16 residues long. CDR3 in DNA: TGTGCCAGCAGCCTCCACCCCCTGGCTAATGGAGAGACCCAGTACTTC. Its protein product is CASSLHPLANGETQYF.